This is a list of T cell receptor beta chains from one sample in a study of OX40 agonist ivuxolimab in advanced cancers. Profiling relied on immunoSEQ multiplex PCR, and the TCRdb table lists in-frame clones only, not all of them. This sample has roughly 100,000 clones, with 90% found just once. The sample here was CD4+ or CD8+ T cells sorted from blood, taken in a trial of the OX40 agonist ivuxolimab. The receptors stem from an adult with an advanced solid tumor such as melanoma, head and neck, liver or kidney cancer. Each CDR3 is given with its conserved first and last residue. Fields, in order: J gene, CDR3 length, clone size, D gene, V gene, CDR3 protein, CDR3 DNA. A D gene is named only where the DNA matches it firmly. Size tells how often a clone was seen (once, few, many) or the class of an expanded clone, and some rows leave it out.

>TRBJ1-3|14|NA|TRBD1|TRBV18
CASSQGQVGDTIYF
TGTGCCAGCTCACAGGGACAGGTCGGCGATACCATATATTTT
>TRBJ2-1|15|NA|NA|TRBV7-2
CASSLDSGAGNEQFF
TGTGCCAGCAGCTTAGATTCGGGGGCGGGGAATGAGCAGTTCTTC
>TRBJ2-1|14|NA|NA|TRBV19
CASTPGVSYNEQFF
TGTGCCAGTACCCCCGGGGTCTCCTACAATGAGCAGTTCTTC
>TRBJ1-4|14|NA|TRBD1|TRBV5-1
CASSLDRGREKLFF
TGCGCCAGCAGCTTGGACAGGGGGCGGGAAAAACTGTTTTTT
>TRBJ2-5|15|once|NA|TRBV4-2
CASSQDWGGRETQYF
TGTGCCAGCAGCCAAGATTGGGGGGGGCGGGAGACCCAGTACTTC
>TRBJ2-3|14|NA|TRBD1|TRBV6-1
CASSTGLGTDTQYF
TGTGCCAGCTCGACAGGGTTGGGAACAGATACGCAGTATTTT
>TRBJ2-7|16|NA|NA|TRBV5-6
CASSLAADPLGDEQYF
TGTGCCAGCAGCTTGGCTGCTGACCCCCTCGGGGACGAGCAGTACTTC
>TRBJ1-4|12|NA|NA|TRBV6-1
CASSDGFRKLFF
TGTGCCAGCAGTGATGGGTTTCGGAAACTGTTTTTT
>TRBJ1-6|15|NA|NA|TRBV28
CASSLTDRYNSPLHF
TGTGCCAGCAGTTTAACGGACAGATATAATTCACCCCTCCACTTT
>TRBJ2-3|14|NA|NA|TRBV5-6
CASSARTSTDTQYF
TGTGCCAGCAGCGCACGGACTAGCACAGATACGCAGTATTTT
>TRBJ1-4|13|NA|NA|TRBV5-4
CASSPGPNEKLFF
TGTGCCAGCAGCCCGGGACCTAATGAAAAACTGTTTTTT
>TRBJ1-5|13|NA|NA|TRBV7-9
CASSSGWNQPQHF
TGTGCCAGCAGCTCAGGGTGGAATCAGCCCCAGCATTTT
>TRBJ1-1|13|NA|NA|TRBV7-2
CASSLFGRGEAFF
TGTGCCAGCAGCTTATTTGGCAGGGGTGAAGCTTTCTTT
>TRBJ2-3|20|NA|TRBD2|TRBV4-2
CASSQEIASGGRTLVYTQYF
TGTGCCAGCAGCCAAGAAATAGCTAGCGGGGGCCGTACCCTCGTGTATACGCAGTATTTT
>TRBJ1-1|14|NA|NA|TRBV7-8
CASSFSRRNTEAFF
TGTGCCAGCAGCTTTTCGCGGCGGAACACTGAAGCTTTCTTT
>TRBJ1-4|15|NA|NA|TRBV6-5
CASRGAGTAGEKLFF
TGTGCCAGCAGGGGTGCAGGCACAGCAGGGGAAAAACTGTTTTTT
>TRBJ2-5|15|NA|NA|TRBV6-6
CASSYGVAVQETQYF
TGTGCCAGCAGTTACGGGGTAGCGGTCCAAGAGACCCAGTACTTC
>TRBJ2-7|11|NA|TRBD2|TRBV7-3
CASSPGTTNFF
TGTGCCAGCAGTCCCGGGACTACGAATTTCTTC
>TRBJ1-2|13|NA|NA|TRBV19
CASSIRGSYGYTF
TGTGCCAGTAGTATACGGGGGTCATATGGCTACACCTTC
>TRBJ2-5|14|NA|NA|TRBV13
CASSGKGAQETQYF
TGTGCCAGCAGTGGTAAAGGGGCCCAAGAGACCCAGTACTTC
>TRBJ2-5|16|NA|NA|TRBV4-1
CASSPTRGEDRETQYF
TGCGCCAGCAGCCCCACAAGGGGCGAGGATAGAGAGACCCAGTACTTC
>TRBJ2-7|11|NA|NA|TRBV6-1
CASSDSYEQYF
TGTGCCAGCAGTGACAGCTACGAGCAGTACTTC
>TRBJ2-1|15|NA|TRBD2|TRBV7-2
CASSLWTSGGGEQFF
TGTGCCAGCAGCTTATGGACTAGCGGGGGTGGTGAGCAGTTCTTC
>TRBJ2-1|19|NA|TRBD1|TRBV7-8
CASSLVFFPDRGTRNEQFF
TGTGCCAGCAGCTTAGTGTTTTTCCCGGACAGGGGAACTAGGAATGAGCAGTTCTTC
>TRBJ1-4|15|NA|NA|TRBV4-3
CASSQGRTTNEKLFF
TGCGCCAGCAGCCAAGGACGGACAACTAATGAAAAACTGTTTTTT
>TRBJ1-5|14|NA|NA|TRBV28
CASASGGTYQPQHF
TGTGCCAGCGCTAGCGGGGGGACGTATCAGCCCCAGCATTTT
>TRBJ2-2|16|NA|TRBD2|TRBV19
CASRDRPGGPTGELFF
TGTGCCAGTAGGGATAGACCGGGGGGTCCCACCGGGGAGCTGTTTTTT
>TRBJ1-6|15|once|NA|TRBV27
CASSFGSSYNSPLHF
TGTGCCAGCAGTTTCGGGAGCTCCTATAATTCACCCCTCCACTTT
>TRBJ1-2|15|NA|TRBD1|TRBV7-8
CASSQRTGWNSGYTF
TGTGCCAGCAGCCAGCGGACAGGGTGGAATAGTGGCTACACCTTC
>TRBJ1-3|14|NA|NA|TRBV19
CASRSGSSGNTIYF
TGTGCCAGTAGGAGCGGCAGCTCTGGAAACACCATATATTTT
>TRBJ2-7|14|NA|TRBD1|TRBV11-2
CASRGQVFPYEQYF
TGTGCCAGCAGGGGACAGGTTTTTCCCTACGAGCAGTACTTC
>TRBJ1-4|16|few|NA|TRBV9
CASSFRADATNEKLFF
TGTGCCAGCAGCTTTAGGGCGGACGCAACTAATGAAAAACTGTTTTTT
>TRBJ2-3|17|NA|NA|TRBV27
CASSFPTKGPYTDTQYF
TGTGCCAGCAGTTTTCCCACTAAGGGCCCCTACACAGATACGCAGTATTTT
>TRBJ2-2|14|NA|NA|TRBV19
CASAIQENTGELFF
TGTGCCAGTGCGATACAGGAGAACACCGGGGAGCTGTTTTTT
>TRBJ1-2|16|NA|NA|TRBV5-4
CASSLGISGLNYGYTF
TGTGCCAGCAGCTTGGGGATCTCGGGGCTGAACTATGGCTACACCTTC
>TRBJ2-4|17|NA|NA|TRBV6-1
CASSDASEGLAKNIQYF
TGTGCCAGCAGTGACGCCAGCGAAGGGTTAGCCAAAAACATTCAGTACTTC
>TRBJ1-3|15|NA|NA|TRBV19
CASSPLVGAGNTIYF
TGTGCCAGTAGTCCCCTTGTCGGGGCGGGAAACACCATATATTTT
>TRBJ1-1|15|NA|NA|TRBV5-6
CASRQTPGGPTEAFF
TGTGCCAGCAGACAGACTCCCGGGGGACCCACTGAAGCTTTCTTT
>TRBJ1-5|16|NA|TRBD1|TRBV5-1
CASSPGQGASNQPQHF
TGCGCCAGCAGCCCAGGACAGGGGGCTAGCAATCAGCCCCAGCATTTT
>TRBJ2-7|13|NA|TRBD2|TRBV19
CASSSGRAYEQYF
TGTGCCAGTAGTTCAGGGAGGGCGTACGAGCAGTACTTC